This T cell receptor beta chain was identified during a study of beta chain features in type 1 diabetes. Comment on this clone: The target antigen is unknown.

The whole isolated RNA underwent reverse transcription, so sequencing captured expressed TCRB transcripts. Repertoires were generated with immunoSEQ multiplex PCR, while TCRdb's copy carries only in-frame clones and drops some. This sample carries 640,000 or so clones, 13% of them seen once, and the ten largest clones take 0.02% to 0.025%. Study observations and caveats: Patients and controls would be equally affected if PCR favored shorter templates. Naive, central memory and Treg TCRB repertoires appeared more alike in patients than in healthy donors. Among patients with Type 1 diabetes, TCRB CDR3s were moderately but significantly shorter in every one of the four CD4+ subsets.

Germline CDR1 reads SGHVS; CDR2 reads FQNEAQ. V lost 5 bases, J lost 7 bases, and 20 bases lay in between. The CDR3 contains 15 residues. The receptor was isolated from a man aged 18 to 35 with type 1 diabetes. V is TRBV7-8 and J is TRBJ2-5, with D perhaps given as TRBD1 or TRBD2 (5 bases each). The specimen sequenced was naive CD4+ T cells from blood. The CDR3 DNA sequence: TGTGCCAGCAGCCGCCGGGACCGCCCTGATGGGACCCAGTACTTC. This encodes CASSRRDRPDGTQYF.